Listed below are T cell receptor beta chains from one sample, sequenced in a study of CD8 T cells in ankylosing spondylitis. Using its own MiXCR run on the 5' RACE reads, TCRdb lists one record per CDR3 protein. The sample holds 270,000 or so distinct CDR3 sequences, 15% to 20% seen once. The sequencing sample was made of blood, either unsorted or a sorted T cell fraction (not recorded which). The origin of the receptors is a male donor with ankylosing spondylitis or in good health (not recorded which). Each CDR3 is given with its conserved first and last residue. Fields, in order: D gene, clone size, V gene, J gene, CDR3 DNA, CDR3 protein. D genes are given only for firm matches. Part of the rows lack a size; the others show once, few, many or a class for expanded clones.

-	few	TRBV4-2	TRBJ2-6	TGTGCCAGCAGCCAAGATCCTCCAGGGGTAGCTTCTGGGGCCAACGTCCTGACTTTC	CASSQDPPGVASGANVLTF
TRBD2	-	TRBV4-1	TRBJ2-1	TGCGCCAGCAGCCAAGATGACGGGAGGTCCTACAATGAGCAGTTCTTC	CASSQDDGRSYNEQFF
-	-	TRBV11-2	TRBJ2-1	TGTGCCAGCAGCGATTGGGGGCGGGAGTTCTACAATGAGCAGTTCTTC	CASSDWGREFYNEQFF
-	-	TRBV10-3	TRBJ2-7	TGTGCCATCAGTGAGTCTGCGGGGCAACCCTACGAGCAGTACTTC	CAISESAGQPYEQYF
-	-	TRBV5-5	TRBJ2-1	TGTGCCAGCAGCCCCCGGGACGGGACCTACAATGAGCAGTTCTTC	CASSPRDGTYNEQFF
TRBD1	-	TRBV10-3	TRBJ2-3	TGTGCCATCAGTGAGTCGGGGGACAGGGGCGAAGCCTCTGCCACAGATACGCAGTATTTT	CAISESGDRGEASATDTQYF
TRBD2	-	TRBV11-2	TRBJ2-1	TGTGCCAGCAGCTTAGGGACTAGCGGGAGGCCAAATGAGCAGTTCTTC	CASSLGTSGRPNEQFF
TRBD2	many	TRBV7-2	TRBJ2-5	TGTGCCAGCAGCACTAGCGGGTACCAAGAGACCCAGTACTTC	CASSTSGYQETQYF
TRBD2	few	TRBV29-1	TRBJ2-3	TGCAGCGTTGAAGGGCTAGCGGGAGGGGATACGCAGTATTTT	CSVEGLAGGDTQYF
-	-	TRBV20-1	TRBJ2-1	TGCAGTGCCCCGCCCGAAAGCTCCTACAATGAGCAGTTCTTC	CSAPPESSYNEQFF
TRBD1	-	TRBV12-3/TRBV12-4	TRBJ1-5	TGTGCCAGCAGCGACAGGGAGGAACAGCCCCAGCATTTT	CASSDREEQPQHF
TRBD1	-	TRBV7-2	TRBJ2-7	TGTGCCAGCAGCTTTGGGACAGGGAAGAGGACCTACGAGCAGTACTTC	CASSFGTGKRTYEQYF
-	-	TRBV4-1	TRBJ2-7	TGCGCCAGCAGCCAAGAGGACCTGGCCCACGAGCAGTACTTC	CASSQEDLAHEQYF
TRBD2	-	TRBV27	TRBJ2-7	TGTGCCAGCAGTTTATTAGGACTAGCGGGAGTATACGAGCAGTACTTC	CASSLLGLAGVYEQYF
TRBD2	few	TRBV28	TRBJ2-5	TGTGCCAGCAGTCTTCAATTACTAGCGGGAGGGGATGAGACCCAGTACTTC	CASSLQLLAGGDETQYF
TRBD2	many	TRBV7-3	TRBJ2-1	TGTGCCAGCAGCTTAACAGGACTAGCGGCCTCCAATGAGCAGTTCTTC	CASSLTGLAASNEQFF
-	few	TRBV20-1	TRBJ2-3	TGCAGGTTTCAGGGGTTCACAGATACGCAGTATTTT	CRFQGFTDTQYF
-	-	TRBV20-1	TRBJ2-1	TGCAGTGCCCCAAATCAAGGCGGGATAGCGAATGAGCAGTTCTTC	CSAPNQGGIANEQFF
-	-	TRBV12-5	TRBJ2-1	TGTGCTAGTGGCCCCCAGGGCGGTGGGGGGGAGCAGTTCTTC	CASGPQGGGGEQFF
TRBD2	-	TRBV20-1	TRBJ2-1	TGCAGTGCTAGTAGCCCGACTAGCGGGAGGCCTGAGCAGTTCTTC	CSASSPTSGRPEQFF
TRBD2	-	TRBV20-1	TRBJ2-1	TGCAGTGCTAGAGATTGGCTAGCGGGTGGTGAGCAGTTCTTC	CSARDWLAGGEQFF
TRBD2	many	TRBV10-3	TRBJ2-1	TGTGCCATCACCGGGACTAGCGGGAGGGATGAGCAGTTCTTC	CAITGTSGRDEQFF
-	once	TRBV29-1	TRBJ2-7	TGCAGCGCACGGGAGACTGATTACGAGCAGTACTTC	CSARETDYEQYF
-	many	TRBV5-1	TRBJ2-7	TGCGCCAGCAGCTTGCACGAAAACGAGCAGTACTTC	CASSLHENEQYF
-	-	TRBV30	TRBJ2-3	TGTGCCTGGAGGGGACTCACAGATACGCAGTATTTT	CAWRGLTDTQYF
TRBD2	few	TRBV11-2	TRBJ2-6	TGTGCCAGCAGCCCAGGAGGACTAGCGGGAGTGACTGGGGCCAACGTCCTGACTTTC	CASSPGGLAGVTGANVLTF
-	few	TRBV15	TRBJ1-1	TGTGCCACCAGCAGGCCTGACACTATGAGGGACATGAACACTGAAGCTTTCTTT	CATSRPDTMRDMNTEAFF
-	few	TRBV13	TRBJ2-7	TGTGCCAGCAGCTACTCTATAAGCTCCTACGAGCAGTACTTC	CASSYSISSYEQYF
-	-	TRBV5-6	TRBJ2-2	TGTGCCAGCAGCTTGTCGTCCGGACTCCACACCGGGGAGCTGTTTTTT	CASSLSSGLHTGELFF
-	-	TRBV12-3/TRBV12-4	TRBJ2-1	TGTGCCCGCAGTTTGTCCCTAATTGCGACGAGCTCCTACAATGAGCAGTTCTTC	CARSLSLIATSSYNEQFF
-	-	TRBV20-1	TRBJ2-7	TGCAGTGCTAGGCGACAGGAAGATTCCTACGAGCAGTACTTC	CSARRQEDSYEQYF
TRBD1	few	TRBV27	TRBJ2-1	TGTGCCAGCATGCGACAGGGGGCGCAGGTTGAGCAGTTCTTC	CASMRQGAQVEQFF
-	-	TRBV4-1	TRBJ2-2	TGCGCCAGCAGCCGATTGGGGACCCTAGGGGAGCTGTTTTTT	CASSRLGTLGELFF
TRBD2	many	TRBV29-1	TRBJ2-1	TGCAGCGTTGAAGCCGTCCCTAGCGGGAGACACAAAGACAATGAGCAGTTCTTC	CSVEAVPSGRHKDNEQFF
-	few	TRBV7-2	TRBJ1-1	TGTGCCAGCAGATATAATTCAGGGGCAGGGGCCACTGAAGCTTTCTTT	CASRYNSGAGATEAFF
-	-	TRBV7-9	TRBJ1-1	TGTGCCAGCAGCTTAGGGGATGGGAGTACTGAAGCTTTCTTT	CASSLGDGSTEAFF
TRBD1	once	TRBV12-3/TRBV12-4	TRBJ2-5	TGTGCCAGTTCAGGGGGCATATACCAAGAGACCCAGTACTTC	CASSGGIYQETQYF
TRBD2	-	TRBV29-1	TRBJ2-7	TGCAGCGTAAACTTAAGCGGGAGTCTCGACGAGCAGTACTTC	CSVNLSGSLDEQYF
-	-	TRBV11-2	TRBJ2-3	TGTGCCAGCAGCTCAGAGGTGGGCGGAGCTTTCACAGATACGCAGTATTTT	CASSSEVGGAFTDTQYF
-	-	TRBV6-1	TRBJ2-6	TGTGCCAGCAGCCCCGACATCTCTGGGGCCAACGTCCTGACTTTC	CASSPDISGANVLTF
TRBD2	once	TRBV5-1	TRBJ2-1	TGCGCCAGCAGCCCAAATGACGGGACTAGCGGGGACAATGAGCAGTTCTTC	CASSPNDGTSGDNEQFF
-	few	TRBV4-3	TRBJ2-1	TGCGCCAGCAGCCAAGAGGCGACGGGAGGGACAGGGGAGCAGTTCTTC	CASSQEATGGTGEQFF
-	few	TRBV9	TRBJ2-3	TGTGCCAGCAACGACGGCCTCACAGATACGCAGTATTTT	CASNDGLTDTQYF
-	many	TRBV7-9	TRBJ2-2	TGTGCCAGCGGGGTTGCCGCCCCGAGCACCGGGGAGCTGTTTTTT	CASGVAAPSTGELFF
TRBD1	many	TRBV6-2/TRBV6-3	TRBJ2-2	TGTGCCAGCAGTACCTGGGACAGCGGGGAGCTGTTTTTT	CASSTWDSGELFF
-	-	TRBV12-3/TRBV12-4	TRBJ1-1	TGTGCCAGCAGTCCGTCGGACGGGTTGATCACTGAAGCTTTCTTT	CASSPSDGLITEAFF
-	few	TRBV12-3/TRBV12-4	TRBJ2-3	TGTGCCAGCAGTAAACAGCGGAGCAGCACAGATACGCAGTATTTT	CASSKQRSSTDTQYF
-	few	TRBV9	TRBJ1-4	TGTGCCAGCAGCGCCGGGTCAACTAATGAAAAACTGTTTTTT	CASSAGSTNEKLFF